These T cell receptor beta chains were read from a single sample in a study of T-cell memory formation after mild COVID-19. From the 5' RACE reads, TCRdb called clonotypes with MiXCR, one entry per CDR3 protein. Of 300,000 to 400,000 distinct CDR3 sequences in the sample, under 25% were seen once. The sample was PBMCs or a T cell subset sorted from them (not recorded which). These receptors all come from an adult woman who had mild COVID-19 (a few samples of this study predate the infection). Cell type and time point are not known. CDR3s include the opening cysteine and the closing phenylalanine or tryptophan. The D gene is left open where the match is weak. Clone size is given for some rows only: seen once, a few or many times, or a class if the clone is expanded.

v_call	clone_size	d_call	j_call	cdr3_aa	cdr3_nt
TRBV20-1	.	.	TRBJ2-7	CSARGTGNIYEQYF	TGCAGTGCTAGAGGCACAGGGAATATCTACGAGCAGTACTTC
TRBV29-1	.	.	TRBJ2-5	CSSWDQGETQYF	TGCAGCTCCTGGGACCAGGGAGAGACCCAGTACTTC
TRBV2	few	.	TRBJ2-1	CASSEGLGEQFF	TGTGCCAGCAGTGAAGGCTTGGGTGAGCAGTTCTTC
TRBV11-2	few	.	TRBJ2-5	CASSPLHSNQETQYF	TGTGCCAGCAGCCCACTCCATTCCAACCAAGAGACCCAGTACTTC
TRBV12-3/TRBV12-4	.	.	TRBJ2-2	CASTQAAANTGELFF	TGTGCCAGCACCCAGGCCGCGGCGAACACCGGGGAGCTGTTTTTT
TRBV5-1	.	.	TRBJ1-5	CASRADPDGQPQHF	TGCGCCAGCAGGGCGGACCCGGACGGTCAGCCCCAGCATTTT
TRBV4-3	.	.	TRBJ2-3	CASSQDYPSSTDTQYF	TGCGCCAGCAGCCAAGATTACCCAAGTAGCACAGATACGCAGTATTTT
TRBV6-5	few	TRBD2	TRBJ2-1	CASSSSTSGINEQFF	TGTGCCAGCAGTAGTTCGACTAGCGGGATCAATGAGCAGTTCTTC
TRBV29-1	few	.	TRBJ1-4	CSVEEEGRVPNEKLFF	TGCAGCGTTGAAGAAGAGGGCAGGGTACCTAATGAAAAACTGTTTTTT
TRBV15	few	.	TRBJ1-3	CATSRDLGQYSGNTIYF	TGTGCCACCAGCAGAGATCTTGGGCAGTACTCTGGAAACACCATATATTTT
TRBV3-1	.	.	TRBJ1-2	CASSSRVYGLSAGYTF	TGTGCCAGCAGCTCTCGGGTCTACGGATTGAGTGCCGGCTACACCTTC
TRBV20-1	few	TRBD1	TRBJ1-5	CSARKDRGQPQHF	TGCAGTGCTAGAAAAGACAGGGGCCAGCCCCAGCATTTT
TRBV7-9	.	.	TRBJ2-2	CASSFPRAGTNGELFF	TGTGCCAGCAGCTTTCCCCGGGCGGGGACGAACGGGGAGCTGTTTTTT
TRBV30	.	TRBD1	TRBJ1-2	CAWSAKTGGRGYTF	TGTGCCTGGAGTGCAAAAACAGGGGGCCGGGGCTACACCTTC
TRBV12-3/TRBV12-4	few	.	TRBJ2-7	CASMARRRSQGEQYF	TGTGCCAGCATGGCTCGGAGGCGGTCTCAGGGCGAGCAGTACTTC
TRBV3-1	few	.	TRBJ1-1	CASSQYGGENTEAFF	TGTGCCAGCAGCCAATACGGAGGAGAGAACACTGAAGCTTTCTTT
TRBV5-6	.	TRBD2	TRBJ2-1	CASRPGTSGVREQFF	TGTGCCAGCAGACCCGGGACTAGCGGAGTTAGGGAGCAGTTCTTC
TRBV7-2	.	.	TRBJ1-1	CASSLRGGRTEAFF	TGTGCCAGCAGCTTACGGGGAGGAAGAACTGAAGCTTTCTTT
TRBV29-1	many	.	TRBJ2-2	CSVVFVVGTGELFF	TGCAGCGTTGTGTTCGTGGTGGGGACCGGGGAGCTGTTTTTT
TRBV24-1	few	.	TRBJ2-7	CATAIDGYEQYF	TGTGCCACAGCGATTGACGGCTACGAGCAGTACTTC
TRBV5-4	.	TRBD1	TRBJ1-2	CASSANRGLGYGYTF	TGTGCCAGCAGCGCAAACAGGGGGCTCGGCTATGGCTACACCTTC
TRBV29-1	many	.	TRBJ2-4	CSVPGTNIQYF	TGCAGCGTTCCCGGAACAAACATTCAGTACTTC
TRBV12-3/TRBV12-4	.	.	TRBJ2-1	CASSLRQNNNEQFF	TGTGCCAGCAGTTTAAGGCAGAATAACAATGAGCAGTTCTTC
TRBV12-3/TRBV12-4	.	TRBD1	TRBJ2-4	CASSTQGGAKNIQYF	TGTGCCAGCAGCACACAGGGGGGAGCCAAAAACATTCAGTACTTC
TRBV4-1	.	TRBD1	TRBJ2-2	CASSQERRGQGLTGELFF	TGCGCCAGCAGCCAAGAAAGGAGGGGACAGGGTCTCACCGGGGAGCTGTTTTTT
TRBV20-1	few	TRBD1	TRBJ1-5	CSARDRDRDGNQPQHF	TGCAGTGCTAGAGATCGAGACAGGGATGGAAATCAGCCCCAGCATTTT
TRBV7-9	.	.	TRBJ1-4	CASSLRAGGEKLFF	TGTGCCAGCAGCTTAAGGGCCGGAGGGGAAAAACTGTTTTTT
TRBV29-1	once	.	TRBJ2-7	CSVENTFTYEQYF	TGCAGCGTAGAAAACACCTTCACCTACGAGCAGTACTTC
TRBV28	.	.	TRBJ1-5	CASSPLYSNQPQHF	TGTGCCAGCAGTCCACTATATAGCAATCAGCCCCAGCATTTT
TRBV12-3/TRBV12-4	few	.	TRBJ1-5	CASARGGNQPQHF	TGTGCCAGCGCTCGAGGGGGCAATCAGCCCCAGCATTTT
TRBV29-1	.	TRBD2	TRBJ2-1	CSVRGLAGVQPYNEQFF	TGCAGCGTTCGGGGACTAGCGGGAGTTCAACCCTACAATGAGCAGTTCTTC
TRBV6-2/TRBV6-3	.	.	TRBJ2-7	CASSLPTGFRDEQYF	TGTGCCAGCAGCCTCCCCACGGGGTTTAGAGACGAGCAGTACTTC
TRBV10-3	.	.	TRBJ1-5	CAISDGRDQPQHF	TGTGCCATCAGTGACGGCAGGGATCAGCCCCAGCATTTT
TRBV12-3/TRBV12-4	.	.	TRBJ2-3	CASSFRPADIDTDTQYF	TGTGCCAGCAGCTTTAGGCCCGCGGACATAGACACAGATACGCAGTATTTT
TRBV30	.	TRBD1	TRBJ1-5	CAWSVRWDRGNQPQHF	TGTGCCTGGAGTGTACGATGGGACAGGGGCAATCAGCCCCAGCATTTT
TRBV2	few	.	TRBJ1-1	CASSDERGPLPTEAFF	TGTGCCAGCAGTGATGAGAGGGGCCCCCTCCCCACTGAAGCTTTCTTT
TRBV12-3/TRBV12-4	few	.	TRBJ2-7	CASRPPGQGLYEQYF	TGTGCCAGCAGACCCCCGGGGCAGGGACTCTACGAGCAGTACTTC
TRBV6-1	.	.	TRBJ2-5	CASGFGQGETQYF	TGTGCCAGCGGCTTCGGGCAGGGAGAGACCCAGTACTTC
TRBV10-3	.	TRBD1	TRBJ2-1	CATLSGTGVYNEQFF	TGTGCCACCCTCTCCGGGACAGGGGTATACAATGAGCAGTTCTTC
TRBV29-1	.	TRBD2	TRBJ2-1	CSVEDPTSGIENEQFF	TGCAGCGTTGAGGATCCAACTAGCGGAATCGAGAATGAGCAGTTCTTC
TRBV7-9	few	.	TRBJ1-3	CASSLEGTHSGNTIYF	TGTGCCAGCAGCTTAGAAGGGACACACTCTGGAAACACCATATATTTT
TRBV5-1	.	TRBD1	TRBJ1-4	CASSLGTGDEKLFF	TGCGCCAGCAGCCTCGGGACAGGGGATGAAAAACTGTTTTTT
TRBV7-9	.	.	TRBJ1-1	CASSTPGQSTEAFF	TGTGCCAGCAGCACCCCGGGACAAAGCACTGAAGCTTTCTTT
TRBV12-3/TRBV12-4	few	.	TRBJ2-7	CASSFGWGSYEQYF	TGTGCCAGCAGTTTCGGGTGGGGGTCCTACGAGCAGTACTTC
TRBV5-1	.	TRBD1	TRBJ1-4	CASSREGQGGEKLFF	TGCGCCAGCAGCCGCGAGGGACAGGGTGGTGAAAAACTGTTTTTT
TRBV20-1	once	.	TRBJ2-7	CSGVRAYEQYF	TGCAGTGGGGTCCGAGCCTACGAGCAGTACTTC
TRBV3-1	.	TRBD2	TRBJ2-3	CASSPLRGGTDTQYF	TGTGCCAGCAGCCCCTTGCGGGGGGGCACAGATACGCAGTATTTT
TRBV27	many	.	TRBJ1-1	CASSGLGGLNTEAFF	TGTGCCAGCAGTGGATTGGGGGGTCTGAACACTGAAGCTTTCTTT
TRBV15	few	TRBD1	TRBJ2-7	CATSRGTGPYEQYF	TGTGCCACCAGCAGAGGGACAGGCCCCTACGAGCAGTACTTC